The T cell receptor beta chain under discussion was sequenced for a study of cytomegalovirus exposure and HLA in healthy donors (TCRdb year 2017). About the investigation overall: The 666 repertoires of the first cohort and the roughly 120 validation repertoires were produced on the same platform, according to a later analysis. The study aimed to test whether cataloging public T cell receptors could reveal signatures of past pathogen exposure. High-throughput TCR immunosequencing, statistical association of individual TCRs with disease status, and machine learning were combined to predict cytomegalovirus infection status. A separate validation cohort of approximately 120 different subjects was used in addition to the 666-subject first cohort. What the research found in general, with its limitations: A total of 164 TCR beta chains were listed by the study as associated with cytomegalovirus. A later analysis found that TCRs clustered in the first cohort also tended to co-occur in the roughly 110 validation repertoires, with 94% of cluster scores above 0. The authors suggested that the approach could potentially be extended to other disease states and immunological phenotypes. All 110 or so repertoires were used to score co-occurrence in the validation cohort in a later analysis, because that analysis had no HLA typing for the cohort. A few of the identified cytomegalovirus-associated TCR beta chains were confirmed in vitro to be specific for cytomegalovirus antigens. The classifier was reported to diagnose cytomegalovirus status with high specificity and sensitivity in both the original cohort and the validation cohort. While some public TCRs were present in many individuals, most TCR sequences turned up only very rarely across donors.

The donors were included in the validation cohort of over a hundred subjects, a group kept apart from the approximately 690-subject first cohort. CDR1 and CDR2 are drawn from the germline V gene (reference sequence): LNHDA, SQIVND. The CDR3 contains 15 residues, cysteine and phenylalanine counted. Only the CDR3 part of the read is kept: 45 bases, read in frame from the first base. V loses 4 bases of germline sequence and J loses 0 bases, and the interval between the two ends is 13 bases. With respect to this clone: There is no known antigen for this receptor. Base-call qualities are not available, and no considerably larger clone is one nucleotide away.

Libraries were prepared through the immunoSEQ multiplex PCR assay. Turning to the authors' computational methods: To diagnose cytomegalovirus status from the catalog of TCR beta chain sequences, a statistical classification framework was built. The table comes from immuneACCESS by way of TCRdb, which keeps in-frame sequences with V and J called. Part of the clones is missing from these tables; in studies checked, under half for an unresolved V gene and the rest for unknown reasons. V, J and clone size reflect that table, while D and trimming were determined from the DNA. A total of about 78,000 clones appear in this sample, roughly 95% of them only once. The ten largest clones represent around 1.6% of the sample.

The rearrangement joined TRBV19 to TRBJ2-7; possibly the D gene is TRBD1, per 6 matching bases. This receptor was identified in a man younger than 30 in good health and CMV-seropositive. The sample taken for sequencing was PBMCs. The CDR3 loop reads CASSTADSFSYEQYF. The bases read TGTGCCAGTAGTACCGCGGACAGCTTCTCCTACGAGCAGTACTTC.